The clone carrying this T cell receptor (beta chain) has a count of ten or more. The antigen is not known. MiXCR was run by TCRdb on the reads, yielding one entry per CDR3 protein. The table includes about 920,000 distinct CDR3 sequences, roughly 30% detected once. The data are from a study of T cell repertoires in cytomegalovirus infection. Study summary: Alongside well-studied HLA-B-restricted CMV epitopes, recently identified HLA-C-restricted CMV epitopes were also used. A matching HLA type, together with CMV infection, was signaled by public TCR beta signatures.

This CDR3 contains 15 residues. Germline V gene data show CDR1 as SGHVS and CDR2 as FNYEAQ. The ends were cut back, 2 bases at V and 0 bases at J, with 11 bases in the middle. Study-wide results and limits: The study identified carriers of CMV plus the relevant HLA from cumulative public TCR beta family frequency. In two of eight donors, the top clonotype was HLA-C-restricted CMV-specific.

The sequence was collected from a human donor in good health (CMV status not recorded). Some clones in this sample may be carry-over from other donors' samples. Source: cultured CD8+ T cells from PBMCs, taken from culture after CMV antigen stimulation. This chain links TRBV7-6 with TRBJ2-7; D call uncertain. CDR3 sequence: CASSLSPAFSYEQYF. The DNA for the CDR3 is TGTGCCAGCAGCTTATCCCCGGCCTTCTCCTACGAGCAGTACTTC.